This T cell receptor beta chain was captured in a study of response to subunit inactivated influenza vaccine. Study-level results: Each seasonal influenza vaccination, the authors suggested, recruits few new T cells.

Comments on this clonotype: Its antigen is currently unknown.

TCRdb passed the RT-PCR reads through MiXCR, listing each CDR3 protein once. The data contain around 790,000 distinct CDR3 sequences, 20% to 25% of them singletons. The length of the CDR3 is 11 residues. V gave up 4 bases and J gave up 4 bases; unmatched junction bases: 0. CDR1 and CDR2 (germline): SQVTM, ANQGSEA. The origin of this receptor is a man aged 45-65 years who received an inactivated influenza vaccine. The V and J genes are TRBV29-1 and TRBJ1-1; 7 positions match TRBD1. The material sequenced was PBMCs from blood, taken 5 days after vaccination. Written as DNA, the CDR3 is TGCAGCGTTGGGACAGGCACTGAAGCTTTCTTT. It encodes CSVGTGTEAFF. Full variable domain (missing parts from reference TRBV29-1 and TRBJ1-1): SAVISQKPSRDICQRGTSLTIQCQVDSQVTMMFWYRQQPGQSLTLIATANQGSEATYESGFVIDKFPISRPNLTFSTLTVSNMSPEDSSIYLCSVGTGTEAFFGQGTRLTVV.